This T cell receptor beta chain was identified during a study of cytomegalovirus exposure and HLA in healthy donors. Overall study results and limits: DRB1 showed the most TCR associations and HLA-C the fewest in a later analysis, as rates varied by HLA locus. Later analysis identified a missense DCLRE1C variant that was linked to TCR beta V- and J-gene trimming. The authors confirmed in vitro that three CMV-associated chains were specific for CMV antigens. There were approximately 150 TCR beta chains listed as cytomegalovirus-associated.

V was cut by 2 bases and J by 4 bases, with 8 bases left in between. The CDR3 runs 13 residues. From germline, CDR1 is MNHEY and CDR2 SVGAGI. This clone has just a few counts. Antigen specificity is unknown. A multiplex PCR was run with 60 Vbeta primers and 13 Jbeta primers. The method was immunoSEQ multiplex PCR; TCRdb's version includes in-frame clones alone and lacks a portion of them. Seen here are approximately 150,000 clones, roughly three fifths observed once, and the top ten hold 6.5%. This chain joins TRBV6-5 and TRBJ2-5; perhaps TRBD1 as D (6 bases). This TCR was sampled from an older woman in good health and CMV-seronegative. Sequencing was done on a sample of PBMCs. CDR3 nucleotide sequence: TGTGCCAGCAGTTACACAGGGAGAGAGACCCAGTACTTC. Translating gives CASSYTGRETQYF.